What follows is one T cell receptor beta chain and its context. This clone's antigen is unknown. Per-nucleotide qualities are absent, and no much larger clonotype sits a single base away. The cohort consisted of 600 or so healthy bone marrow donors. At the time of sampling, every cohort member was nominally healthy, though immune exposures that went unrecorded were likely present. The donor tested CMV seropositive and was one of the 289 seropositive cohort members. A peripheral blood sample was provided by each donor, and peripheral blood mononuclear cells were used for TCR beta sequencing. Genomic DNA extraction from the blood cell samples was performed with the Qiagen DNeasy Blood Extraction Kit. The sample originates from a study of cytomegalovirus exposure and HLA in healthy donors (dated 2017 in TCRdb). A note on the overall study: An earlier analysis of 587 of the donors reported approximately 260 Gb of sequence data and 95 million to 120 million unique TCR beta sequences obtained from approximately 180 million T cells. Donor age, sex, ethnicity and CMV serostatus were collected together with the repertoire data. Using immunosequencing, the study profiled T cell repertoires from some 670 subjects and related those repertoires to cytomegalovirus serostatus. A later analysis re-analyzed previously published TCR beta repertoires from approximately 670 donors and added high-resolution HLA genotyping to study TCR occurrence patterns. Across about 370 genotyped donors of the cohort, an average of roughly 230,000 unique TCR beta nucleotide sequences per donor were sequenced, and roughly a sixth of those sequences were non-productive. Roughly 5 DR-DQ haplotypes were handled as single units for association and clustering, since linkage in the cohort was strong. Roughly 290 gigabases of sequencing data and 70 million to 95 million unique TCR sequences made up an early release that covered fewer than 650 HLA-typed donors. Rather than drawing on any new phenotypic data, the later analysis identified candidate immune exposures from TCR beta sequences and the way those sequences occurred across donors. Every discovery cohort repertoire had been produced on one sequencing platform. The number of donors typed differed by locus, with about 629-630 for A, B, C, DRB1 and DQB1, roughly 550 for DQA1, 606 for DPA1, and around 450 for DPB1. The study aimed to test whether cataloging public T cell receptors could reveal signatures of past pathogen exposure. Of the roughly 400 genotyped donors, over 70% fell in the genetic ancestry cluster associated with self-reported Caucasian donors. In a later genetic analysis, genome-wide SNP genotypes for about three fifths of the 666 donors were used, and that subset was treated as a discovery cohort. To predict cytomegalovirus infection status, the study combined high-throughput TCR immunosequencing, statistical association of individual TCRs with disease status, and machine learning. Besides the first cohort of under 700 subjects, a separate validation cohort made up of roughly 130 different subjects was used. Both class I and class II loci were covered by HLA typing, at four-digit resolution. In an earlier analysis of more than 550 of the donors, high-throughput TCR beta sequencing was used to judge whether each TCR beta V gene segment behaved as functional or pseudogenic. The full study reports these points: Strong co-occurrence of HLA alleles, especially DR and DQ, made assigning TCR associations to individual alleles difficult. A total of about 180 TCR beta chains were listed by the study as associated with cytomegalovirus. Because HLA typing was unavailable for some donors at each locus, only the typed subset was used in association tests. A cluster of highly shared sequence variants was judged likely to be a technical artifact of the sequencing pipeline. The presence/absence analyses assumed that sequencing depth was roughly uniform across donors, and that assumption may not be true. At a false discovery rate of 0.05, a later analysis linked under 20,000 TCR beta sequences to specific HLA alleles. Linkage disequilibrium might explain the correlated functional status among segregating V segments, but an unknown experimental factor could not be ruled out. Some IMGT-functional V segments, including TRBV6-2 and TRBV6-3, could not be distinguished by the 87-base-pair reads and were therefore excluded. CMV serostatus was the only immune exposure information available for the cohort. In an earlier analysis of about 600 of the donors, most TCR beta V segments appeared in productive rearrangements about 87% or about 30% of the time, broadly matching IMGT annotations. According to the authors, the approach could potentially be generalized to other disease states and immunological phenotypes. In a later analysis, TCR association rates were found to vary across HLA loci, with the most associated TCRs seen for DRB1 alleles and the fewest for HLA-C alleles. In a later analysis, most CMV-associated TCR beta chains were found to appear HLA-restricted, with HLA associations seemingly driven largely by CMV exposure. While some public TCRs were present in many individuals, most TCR sequences turned up only very rarely across donors. In vitro tests confirmed that a few of the cytomegalovirus-associated TCR beta chains recognize cytomegalovirus antigens. In this cohort, only TCR beta chains were sequenced, and detectable features were limited by the absence of alpha or paired-chain data. In a later analysis, HLA-associated TCR beta chains showed more clonal expansion and lower generation probabilities than non-associated chains that were equally common. In a later genetic analysis, a missense DCLRE1C variant was associated with V-gene and J-gene trimming of TCR beta chains, and the association was replicated in an independent cohort. A further reported finding was that TCR beta sequences accurately predicted the HLA-A and HLA-B alleles for most subjects in the first cohort. In both the original and validation cohorts, the classifier was reported to diagnose cytomegalovirus status with high specificity and sensitivity. Over 15 rarely observed V segments, including chromosome 9 orphons, were excluded from the earlier analysis of some 590 of the donors because counts were too low. In a later analysis, several top co-occurrence clusters were reported to appear linked to parvovirus B19, influenza, CMV and Epstein-Barr virus. According to a later genetic analysis, donors in an Asian-associated ancestry cluster had fewer N-insertions in productive TCRs than the approximately 710-donor mean.

Receptor libraries were prepared by the immunoSEQ multiplex PCR assay. A mixture of 60 forward primers for TCR Vbeta segments and 13 reverse primers for TCR Jbeta segments was used in the multiplex PCR. Amplification of the CDR3 region of rearranged TCR beta genes was performed with a multiplex PCR assay on genomic DNA. The amplified TCR beta libraries were sequenced on the Illumina HiSeq System as 87-base-pair reads. Per the original workflow: Across the 600 to 700 repertoires, a later analysis counted roughly 77 million unique TCR beta chains, 9 million to 14 million of which were shared by at least two donors. Raw reads were error-corrected and collapsed into unique sequences by a nearest-neighbor algorithm in which closely related sequences were merged to remove PCR and sequencing errors. CDR3 sequences were aligned to IMGT reference sequences to assign V, D and J gene segments. For a sequence to be retained, a match of at least six nucleotides to both a V gene segment and a J gene segment was required. A rearrangement was called productive if the CDR3 had no stop codons and remained in frame with V and J, and every other rearrangement was called non-productive. Following IMGT convention, CDR3 was defined as the stretch from the second conserved V-encoded cysteine to the conserved J-encoded phenylalanine. Sequences without an unambiguous match to a single V gene segment were excluded from the earlier analysis of approximately 560 of the donors. In an earlier analysis of about 590 of the donors, a V segment was called functional when productive rearrangements were above 56.7%, and segregating when the standard deviation between donors exceeded 5%. To diagnose cytomegalovirus status from the catalog of TCR beta chain sequences, a statistical classification framework was built. In a later analysis, TCR nucleotide sequences were compared against IMGT/GENE-DB human TR gene sequences so that V and J genes could be assigned. In a later analysis, CDR3 sequences and most-parsimonious VDJ recombination scenarios were assigned using the TCRdist pipeline. In a later analysis, each TCR beta chain was defined by its CDR3 amino acid sequence together with its V-gene family, and reads lacking a unique V-gene family were excluded. To address suspected cross-contamination and a sequencing artifact, a later analysis removed approximately 590 highly shared, low-generation-probability nucleotide sequences. For each public chain, a later analysis derived a clonal expansion index from normalized ranks of inferred template counts within each repertoire. In a later analysis, generation probabilities were computed using a VDJ recombination model fitted to out-of-frame rearrangements, and the results were checked against IGoR. In a later analysis, hypergeometric tests were used to score TCR-TCR, TCR-HLA and TCR-CMV co-occurrence, with a repertoire-size bias correction applied to TCR pairs. A later analysis estimated false discovery rates by permuting HLA or CMV assignments 20 times. In a later analysis, co-occurring TCRs were grouped using DBSCAN, with TCRdist sequence similarity added in when clustering inside HLA-allele-positive subsets. Repertoires with fewer than 30,000 or more than 120,000 public chains were left out of co-occurrence clustering, as were about 5 repertoires with anomalous nucleotide sharing. Imported from immuneACCESS, the table was reduced by TCRdb to in-frame sequences with V and J called. These copies leave out some clones; in studies compared against another copy, an unresolved V gene accounts for under half, and the cause of the remainder is not known. V, J and clone size reflect that table, while D and trimming were determined from the DNA. This sample holds fewer than 200,000 clones; 60% to 75% were observed only once. The ten largest clones add up to under 3% of the sample.

CDR3 length: 16 amino acids, cysteine to phenylalanine. Only the CDR3 DNA is retained, 48 bases long and in frame from the first base. Relative to germline, V is missing 4 bases and J is missing 3 bases, with 7 bases of the junction outside any gene match. In the germline V gene, CDR1 corresponds to KGHSH and CDR2 to LQKENI. Sequenced: PBMCs. The rearranged chain carries TRBV18 and TRBJ2-1; 9 bases in the middle match TRBD1. The receptor's source is a woman aged 50 to 60 in good health and CMV-seropositive. The DNA sequence follows: TGTGCCAGCTCACTGATAAGGGACAGGGACTACAATGAGCAGTTCTTC. Translated, this gives CASSLIRDRDYNEQFF.